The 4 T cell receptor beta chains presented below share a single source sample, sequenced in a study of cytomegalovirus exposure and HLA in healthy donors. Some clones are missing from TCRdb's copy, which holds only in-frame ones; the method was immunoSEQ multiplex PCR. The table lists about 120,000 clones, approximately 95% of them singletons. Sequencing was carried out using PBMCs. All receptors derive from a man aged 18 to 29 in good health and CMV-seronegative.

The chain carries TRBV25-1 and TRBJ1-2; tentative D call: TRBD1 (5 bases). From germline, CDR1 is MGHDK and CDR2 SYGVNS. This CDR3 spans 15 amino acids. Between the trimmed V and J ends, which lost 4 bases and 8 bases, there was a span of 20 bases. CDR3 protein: CASSVYRGGEEGYTF. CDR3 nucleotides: TGTGCCAGCAGTGTATACCGCGGGGGGGAGGAGGGCTACACCTTC.

CDR3 sequence (DNA): TGTGCCAGCAGTGTACAAGTGACACGCTACGAGCAGTACTTC. This encodes CASSVQVTRYEQYF. The chain is built from TRBV6-4 and TRBJ2-7; the D is unclear. Between the trimmed V and J ends, which lost 4 bases and 3 bases, there was a span of 13 bases. The CDR3 is made up of 14 amino acids. The V gene's germline CDR1 is MRHNA and CDR2 SNTAGT.

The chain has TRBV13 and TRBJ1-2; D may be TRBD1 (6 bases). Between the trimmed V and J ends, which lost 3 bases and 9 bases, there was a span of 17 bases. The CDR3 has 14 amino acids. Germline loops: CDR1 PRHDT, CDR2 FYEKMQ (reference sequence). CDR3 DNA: TGTGCCAGCAGCTTGAGGGGGACACCGGAGAGCTACACCTTC. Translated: CASSLRGTPESYTF. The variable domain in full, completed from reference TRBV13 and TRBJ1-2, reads AAGVIQSPRHLIKEKRETATLKCYPIPRHDTVYWYQQGPGQDPQFLISFYEKMQSDKGSIPDRFSAQQFSDYHSELNMSSLELGDSALYFCASSLRGTPESYTFGSGTRLTVV.

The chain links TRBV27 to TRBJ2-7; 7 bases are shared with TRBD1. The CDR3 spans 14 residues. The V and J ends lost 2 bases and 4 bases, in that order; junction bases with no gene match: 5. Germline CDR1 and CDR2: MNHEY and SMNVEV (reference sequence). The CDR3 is CASSLGQGDYEQYF. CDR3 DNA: TGTGCCAGCAGTTTAGGGCAGGGGGATTACGAGCAGTACTTC.